This T cell receptor (beta chain) is drawn from a study of cytomegalovirus exposure and HLA in healthy donors. Study findings and constraints: A later examination showed that TCR association rates differed by HLA locus, with DRB1 most and HLA-C fewest. Among TCR sequences, most were rare, though some public TCRs appeared in many donors.

In the PCR, 60 Vbeta and 13 Jbeta primers were used. Using immunoSEQ multiplex PCR, the repertoire was profiled, and TCRdb retains in-frame clones only, with some absent. The sample holds under 200,000 clones, approximately 83% seen once. Trimming cost V 9 bases and J 7 bases, with 11 bases left between them. The germline gives CDR1 MNHNS, CDR2 SASEGT. CDR3 size: 11 residues. Concerning this clone: Its antigen remains unknown.

Specimen: PBMCs. V gene TRBV6-1 combines with J gene TRBJ2-3, with D possibly being TRBD2 (6 bases). This clonotype originated in a man between 18 and 35 years old in good health and CMV-seropositive. The DNA of the CDR3 is TGTGCCAGTGTTGGGGGGAATACGCAGTATTTT. Translated, it gives CASVGGNTQYF.